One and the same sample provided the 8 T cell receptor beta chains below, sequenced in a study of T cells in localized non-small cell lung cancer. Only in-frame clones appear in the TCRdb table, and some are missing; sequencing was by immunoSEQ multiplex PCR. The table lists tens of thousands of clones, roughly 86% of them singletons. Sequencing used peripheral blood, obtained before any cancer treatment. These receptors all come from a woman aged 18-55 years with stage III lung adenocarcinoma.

CDR3 nucleotide sequence: TGCGCCAGCAGCTTGGGGCAGGGGGTCCGCGAGCAGTACTTC. This encodes CASSLGQGVREQYF. The chain combines TRBV5-1 with TRBJ2-7, with 7 positions matching TRBD1. J was trimmed by 6 bases and V by 0 bases; bases with no gene match: 6. The CDR3 runs to 14 residues. Per germline, CDR1 SGHRS and CDR2 YFSETQ.

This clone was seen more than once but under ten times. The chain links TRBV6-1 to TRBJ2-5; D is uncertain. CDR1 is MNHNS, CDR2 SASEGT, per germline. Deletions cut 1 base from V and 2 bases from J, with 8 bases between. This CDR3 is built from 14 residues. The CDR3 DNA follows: TGTGCCAGCAGTGAAGTTCCAGGACAAGAGACCCAGTACTTC. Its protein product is CASSEVPGQETQYF.

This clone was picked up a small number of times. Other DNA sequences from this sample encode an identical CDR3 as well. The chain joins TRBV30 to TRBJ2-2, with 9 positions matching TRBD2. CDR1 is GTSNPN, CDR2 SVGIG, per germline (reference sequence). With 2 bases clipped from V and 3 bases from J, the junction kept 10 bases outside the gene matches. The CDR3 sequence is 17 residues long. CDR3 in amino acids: CAWSKIAGGVYTGELFF. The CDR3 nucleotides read TGTGCCTGGAGTAAGATCGCGGGGGGGGTTTACACCGGGGAGCTGTTTTTT.

CDR3 protein: CASSPRDRGSNQPQHF. CDR3 sequence (DNA): TGTGCCAGCAGCCCACGGGACAGGGGAAGCAATCAGCCCCAGCATTTT. V usage is TRBV4-2 and J usage is TRBJ1-5; 10 bases fit TRBD1. Germline loops: CDR1 LGHNA, CDR2 YNFKEQ. The CDR3 is made up of 16 amino acids. The junction had 4 bases not matched to a gene; V was cut back by 4 bases and J by 1 base.

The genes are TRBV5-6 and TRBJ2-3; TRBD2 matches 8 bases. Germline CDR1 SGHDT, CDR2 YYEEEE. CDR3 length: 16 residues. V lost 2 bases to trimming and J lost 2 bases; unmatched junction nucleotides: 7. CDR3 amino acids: CASSLFSGVTTDTQYF. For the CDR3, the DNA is TGTGCCAGCAGCTTATTTAGCGGGGTTACCACAGATACGCAGTATTTT.

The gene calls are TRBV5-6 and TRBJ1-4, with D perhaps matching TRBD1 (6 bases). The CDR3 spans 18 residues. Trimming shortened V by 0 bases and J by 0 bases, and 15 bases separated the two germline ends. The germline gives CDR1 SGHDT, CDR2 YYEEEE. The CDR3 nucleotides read TGTGCCAGCAGCTTGGTTACCCGGGGGCAAGCAACTAATGAAAAACTGTTTTTT. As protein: CASSLVTRGQATNEKLFF. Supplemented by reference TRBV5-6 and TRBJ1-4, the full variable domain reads DAGVTQSPTHLIKTRGQQVTLRCSPKSGHDTVSWYQQALGQGPQFIFQYYEEEERQRGNFPDRFSGHQFPNYSSELNVNALLLGDSALYLCASSLVTRGQATNEKLFFGSGTQLSVL.

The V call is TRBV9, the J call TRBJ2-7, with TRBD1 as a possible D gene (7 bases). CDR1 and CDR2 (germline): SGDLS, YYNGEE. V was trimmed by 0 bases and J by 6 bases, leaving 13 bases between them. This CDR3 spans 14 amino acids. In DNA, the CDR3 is TGTGCCAGCAGCGTAGGGAGACAGGGAGGCGAGCAGTACTTC. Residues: CASSVGRQGGEQYF.

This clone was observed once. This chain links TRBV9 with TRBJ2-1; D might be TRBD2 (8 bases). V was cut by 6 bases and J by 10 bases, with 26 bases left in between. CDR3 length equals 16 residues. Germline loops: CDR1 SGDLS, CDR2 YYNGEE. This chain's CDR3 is CASTSGGASGPGEQFF. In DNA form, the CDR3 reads TGTGCCAGCACCTCAGGGGGGGCTAGCGGGCCGGGCGAGCAGTTCTTC.